The clone carrying this T cell receptor (beta chain) was counted ten times or more. Its antigen is not identified. This entry comes from a study of post-analysis software for immune sequencing data. Study context: Courses of disease covered relapsing-remitting, secondary progressive and progressive-relapsing multiple sclerosis. Study-wide points: TRBV5-6, TRBV5-1 and TRBV20-1 were among roughly 5 TRBV segments more frequent in patients than controls.

CDR3 length: 15 residues. Germline V CDR1 and CDR2: DFQATT, SNEGSKA (reference sequence). V shed 6 bases and J 2 bases; nucleotides not matched to a gene: 6. Unique molecular identifiers were carried by the TCR beta cDNA libraries. Researchers reported about 500,000 cDNA molecules coming from 1 to 10 million T cells. TCRdb passed the PCR reads through MiXCR, listing each CDR3 protein once. This sample has about 540,000 distinct CDR3 sequences, with less than 40% found just once. The sequence was obtained from a girl under 18 with multiple sclerosis. The rearrangement joins TRBV20-1 to TRBJ2-3; 12 nucleotides agree with TRBD2. The material sequenced was blood. The CDR3 sequence: CSANLAGGFTDTQYF. The CDR3 coding sequence is TGCAGTGCCAACCTAGCGGGGGGGTTCACAGATACGCAGTATTTT.